A selection of T cell receptor beta chains follows, all from one sample in a study of human T cells and chemical hapten exposure. TCRdb fed the RACE reads into MiXCR, producing one record per CDR3 protein. Seen here are some 330,000 distinct CDR3 sequences, about 5% observed once, and the top ten hold about 8.7%. Here the sequenced sample was whole blood, taken in connection with sensitization to the hapten diphenylcyclopropenone (DPC). Receptors were obtained from a woman under 30 with alopecia areata. Some clones in this sample may be carry-over from other donors' samples. Each CDR3 is given with its conserved first and last residue. A D gene is named only where the DNA matches it firmly. Clone size is stated in some rows and not others, as once, few, many or a class when expanded.

j_call v_call cdr3_length clone_size d_call cdr3_nt cdr3_aa
TRBJ2-6 TRBV27 16 few - TGTGCCAGCACCGGGACATTGGGTTATGGGGCCAACGTCCTGACTTTC CASTGTLGYGANVLTF
TRBJ2-6 TRBV28 14 many - TGTGCCAGCCGGTTCGGTGCTGGGGCCAACGTCCTGACTTTC CASRFGAGANVLTF
TRBJ1-6 TRBV11-2 17 few TRBD1 TGTGCCAGCAGCCAATGGGGCTCGGGACAGGGCGATTCACCCCTCCACTTT CASSQWGSGQGDSPLHF
TRBJ2-3 TRBV9 14 few - TGTGCCAGCAGCGTAGGGGTACCCACAGATACGCAGTATTTT CASSVGVPTDTQYF
TRBJ2-5 TRBV29-1 13 few - TGCAGCGTTGAGAGTACTAGTCGGGAGACCCAGTACTTC CSVESTSRETQYF
TRBJ1-2 TRBV12-3/TRBV12-4 16 - TRBD1 TGTGCCAGCAGCCTGCGTGGACAGGGACGGATCTATGGCTACACCTTC CASSLRGQGRIYGYTF
TRBJ1-5 TRBV10-3 13 many - TGTGCCATCGGAGAAGGGCATCCTCAGCCCCAGCATTTT CAIGEGHPQPQHF
TRBJ2-7 TRBV3-1 15 - - TGTGCCAGCAGCCATGACAGGAGGGGGACTTACGAGCAGTACTTC CASSHDRRGTYEQYF
TRBJ2-1 TRBV6-2/TRBV6-3 15 many - TGTGCCAGCAGTTCCGCAGTTGGGGGGAGGAATGAGCAGTTCTTC CASSSAVGGRNEQFF
TRBJ1-1 TRBV6-5 12 - TRBD1 TGTGCCAGCAGCAGGGGGGGAGCAGAAGCTTTCTTT CASSRGGAEAFF
TRBJ1-2 TRBV7-2 14 few TRBD1 TGTGCCAGCAGCACCGGACAGGGGACGTATGGCTACACCTTC CASSTGQGTYGYTF
TRBJ2-3 TRBV20-1 15 once TRBD1 TGCAGTGCTAGAGCGCCGGGACAGCAACCAGATACGCAGTATTTT CSARAPGQQPDTQYF
TRBJ2-7 TRBV5-1 13 - - TGCGCCAGCAGCTTGACGGGGTCCCTGGAGCAGTACTTC CASSLTGSLEQYF
TRBJ2-5 TRBV5-1 13 many - TGCGCCAGCAGCCCGCAGCCTCAAGAGACCCAGTACTTC CASSPQPQETQYF
TRBJ1-2 TRBV14 12 - - TGTGCCAGCAGCCAAGATACACATGGCTACACCTTC CASSQDTHGYTF
TRBJ2-7 TRBV4-3 13 - - TGCGCCAGCAGCCCAGAGACCTCCTACGAGCAGTACTTC CASSPETSYEQYF
TRBJ2-1 TRBV6-2/TRBV6-3 12 many - TGTGCCAGCAGTTTTACAGCTGCTGAGCAGTTCTTC CASSFTAAEQFF
TRBJ1-1 TRBV5-1 16 - - TGCGCCAGCAGCTGGGGGACATCGGCGGGATACACTGAAGCTTTCTTT CASSWGTSAGYTEAFF
TRBJ1-1 TRBV5-1 14 many TRBD1 TGCGCCAGCAGTTTCCGACAGGGGAACACTGAAGCTTTCTTT CASSFRQGNTEAFF
TRBJ2-7 TRBV14 14 - - TGTGCCAGCAGCCCCCCGGCCCCTTGGGGCGAGCAGTACTTC CASSPPAPWGEQYF
TRBJ2-3 TRBV4-3 15 - TRBD2 TGCGCCAGCAGCCAAAAAGCGGGGGGGCGAGATACGCAGTATTTT CASSQKAGGRDTQYF
TRBJ2-1 TRBV4-3 15 few TRBD2 TGCGCCAGCAGCCAAGAGCGGTGGGCGGGGGGTCCCCAGTTCTTC CASSQERWAGGPQFF
TRBJ1-2 TRBV27 15 few - TGTGCCAGCAGTGACGGTTGGGACACGAACTATGGCTACACCTTC CASSDGWDTNYGYTF
TRBJ2-7 TRBV6-2/TRBV6-3 17 few TRBD1 TGTGCCAGCAGTTACTCGAAGGGGGACAGGGCCAGGAACGAGCAGTACTTC CASSYSKGDRARNEQYF
TRBJ2-3 TRBV6-4 15 many TRBD2 TGTGCCAGCAGTGACAATTGGCGGGAGACAGATACGCAGTATTTT CASSDNWRETDTQYF
TRBJ2-4 TRBV2 18 many TRBD2 TGTGCCAGCACAAGCGGGGGTTCTAGCATCCTAGCCAAAAACATTCAGTACTTC CASTSGGSSILAKNIQYF
TRBJ2-7 TRBV29-1 14 many TRBD1 TGCAGCGCATCCCCGGGACAGGGATCCTACGAGCAGTACTTC CSASPGQGSYEQYF
TRBJ2-5 TRBV2 13 many - TGTGCCAGCAGTGATCATGACCAAGAGACCCAGTACTTC CASSDHDQETQYF
TRBJ2-3 TRBV28 15 many - TGTGCCAGCAGCTCATCGGGGGTCCCGGCGGATACGCAGTATTTT CASSSSGVPADTQYF
TRBJ1-5 TRBV6-5 14 many TRBD1 TGTGCCAGCAGTTCCGGGACAGGGAGTGGGCCCCAGCATTTT CASSSGTGSGPQHF
TRBJ1-5 TRBV19 14 - - TGTGCCAGTAAGTTGGAAGGTCGCAATCAGCCCCAGCATTTT CASKLEGRNQPQHF
TRBJ1-1 TRBV28 14 many - TGTGCCAGCAGTTCTCCAGGGAGTGAAACTGAAGCTTTCTTT CASSSPGSETEAFF
TRBJ2-2 TRBV15 14 many TRBD2 TGTGCCACCAGCCCACTAGCGGGCACCGGGGAGCTGTTTTTT CATSPLAGTGELFF
TRBJ1-2 TRBV27 13 few - TGTGCCACCCGGTCCTATGGGGACTATGGCTACACCTTC CATRSYGDYGYTF
TRBJ1-6 TRBV4-1 16 many TRBD1 TGCGCCAGCAGCCAAGAAGAGGGGACAGGGGATTCACCCCTCCACTTT CASSQEEGTGDSPLHF
TRBJ2-7 TRBV5-6 16 many - TGTGCCAGCAGCTTGGGTAGTTTACAGGCAGCTGGCGAGCAGTACTTC CASSLGSLQAAGEQYF
TRBJ1-1 TRBV11-2 14 - - TGTGCCAGCAGCCCACCCATCCGATCCAATGAAGCTTTCTTT CASSPPIRSNEAFF
TRBJ1-1 TRBV12-3/TRBV12-4 15 few - TGTGCCAGCAGACCCCCCTGGGGGGGCGTCTCTGAAGCTTTCTTT CASRPPWGGVSEAFF
TRBJ1-4 TRBV7-2 15 many - TGTGCCAGCAGGGTCACGGGGGGGCATAATGAAAAACTGTTTTTT CASRVTGGHNEKLFF
TRBJ1-2 TRBV14 17 - - TGTGCCAGCAGTCCAAACCTCGTGGCCGGACGGGTAGATGGCTACACCTTC CASSPNLVAGRVDGYTF
TRBJ2-1 TRBV7-9 16 - TRBD1 TGTGCCAGCAGCTTAGCGCAGGGGACAGATTACAATGAGCAGTTCTTC CASSLAQGTDYNEQFF
TRBJ1-6 TRBV5-5 16 - TRBD1 TGTGCCAGCAGCCGTGGACAGGGGTCCTATAATTCACCCCTCCACTTT CASSRGQGSYNSPLHF
TRBJ1-2 TRBV14 17 many - TGTGCCAGCAGCCAAGATACAAAGCTCGTCCACTACTATGGCTACACCTTC CASSQDTKLVHYYGYTF
TRBJ2-3 TRBV7-2 12 - - TGTGCCAGCAGCTTAATGGCACATACGCAGTATTTT CASSLMAHTQYF
TRBJ1-1 TRBV11-2 15 few TRBD1 TGTGCCAGCAGCTTTCGGACAGGATCGAACACTGAAGCTTTCTTT CASSFRTGSNTEAFF
TRBJ1-1 TRBV5-6 14 few - TGTGCCAGCAGCATAGGACGGGGAAACACTGAAGCTTTCTTT CASSIGRGNTEAFF
TRBJ2-2 TRBV4-2 21 many TRBD2 TGTGCCAGCAGCCAATCAATTGGACTAGCGGGGACACGGTCGAACACCGGGGAGCTGTTTTTT CASSQSIGLAGTRSNTGELFF